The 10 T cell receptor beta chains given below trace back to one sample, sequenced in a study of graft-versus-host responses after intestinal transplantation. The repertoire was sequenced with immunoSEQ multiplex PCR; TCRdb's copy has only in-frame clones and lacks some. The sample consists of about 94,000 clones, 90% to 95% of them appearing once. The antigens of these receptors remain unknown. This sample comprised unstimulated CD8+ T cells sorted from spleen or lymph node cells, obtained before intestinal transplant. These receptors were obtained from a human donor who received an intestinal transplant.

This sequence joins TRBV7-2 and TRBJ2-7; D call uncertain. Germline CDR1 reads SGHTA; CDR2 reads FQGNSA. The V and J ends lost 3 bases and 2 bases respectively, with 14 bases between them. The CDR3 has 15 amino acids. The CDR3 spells CASSFASATTYEQYF. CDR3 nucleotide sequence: TGTGCCAGCAGCTTCGCGAGTGCCACCACCTACGAGCAGTACTTC.

The CDR3 spells CASSSHGEKLFF. The CDR3 DNA reads TGTGCCAGCAGCTCCCACGGGGAAAAACTGTTTTTT. The chain is built from TRBV7-2 and TRBJ1-4, with D uncertain. Germline V lookup: CDR1 SGHTA, CDR2 FQGNSA. The CDR3 loop spans 12 amino acids. Between the trimmed V and J ends, which lost 4 bases and 8 bases, there was a span of 8 bases.

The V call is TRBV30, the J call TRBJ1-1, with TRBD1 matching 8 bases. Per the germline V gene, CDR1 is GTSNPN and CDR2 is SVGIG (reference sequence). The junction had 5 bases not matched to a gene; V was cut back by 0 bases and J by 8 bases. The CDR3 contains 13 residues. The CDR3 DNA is TGTGCCTGGAGTGTACAGGGGGGATCGGAAGCTTTCTTT. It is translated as CAWSVQGGSEAFF.

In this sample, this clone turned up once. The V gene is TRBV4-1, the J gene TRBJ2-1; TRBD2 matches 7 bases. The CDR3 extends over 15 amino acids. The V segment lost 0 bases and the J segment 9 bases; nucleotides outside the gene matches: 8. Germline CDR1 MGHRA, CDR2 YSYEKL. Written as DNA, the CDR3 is TGCGCCAGCAGCCAAGAATGGCGGGAGATCGTTGAGCAGTTCTTC. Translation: CASSQEWREIVEQFF.

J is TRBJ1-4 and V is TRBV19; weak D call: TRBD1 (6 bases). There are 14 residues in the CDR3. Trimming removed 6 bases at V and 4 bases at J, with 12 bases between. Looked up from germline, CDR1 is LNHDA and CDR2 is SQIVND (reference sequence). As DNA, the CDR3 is TGTGCCAGTAGGATACAGGGCAATAATGAAAAACTGTTTTTT. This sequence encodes CASRIQGNNEKLFF.

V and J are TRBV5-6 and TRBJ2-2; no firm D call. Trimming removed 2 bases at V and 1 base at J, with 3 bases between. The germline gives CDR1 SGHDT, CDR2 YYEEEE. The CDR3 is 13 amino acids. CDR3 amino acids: CASSFWNTGELFF. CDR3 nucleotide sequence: TGTGCCAGCAGCTTCTGGAACACCGGGGAGCTGTTTTTT.

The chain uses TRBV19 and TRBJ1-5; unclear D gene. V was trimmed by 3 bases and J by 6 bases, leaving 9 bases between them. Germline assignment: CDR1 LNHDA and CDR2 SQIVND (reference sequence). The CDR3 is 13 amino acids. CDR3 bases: TGTGCCAGTAGTATGTCTTCGGGTCAGCCCCAGCATTTT. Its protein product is CASSMSSGQPQHF.

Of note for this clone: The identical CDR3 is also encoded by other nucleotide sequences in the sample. CDR3 coding DNA: TGTGCCAGTAGTATAACCCAGGGGAACGAGCAGTACTTC. This sequence encodes CASSITQGNEQYF. This sequence joins TRBV19 and TRBJ2-7, with a tentative D call TRBD1 (6 bases). Germline loops: CDR1 LNHDA, CDR2 SQIVND (reference sequence). The CDR3 is 13 amino acids. V was shortened by 2 bases and J by 5 bases, with 10 bases between the two germline ends.

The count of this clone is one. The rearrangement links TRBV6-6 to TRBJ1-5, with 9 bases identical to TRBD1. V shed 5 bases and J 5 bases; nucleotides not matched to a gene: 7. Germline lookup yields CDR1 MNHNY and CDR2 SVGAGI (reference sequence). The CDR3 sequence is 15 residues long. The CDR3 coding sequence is TGTGCCAGCAGTGGGACAGGGTTCGTCCATCAGCCCCAGCATTTT. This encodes CASSGTGFVHQPQHF.

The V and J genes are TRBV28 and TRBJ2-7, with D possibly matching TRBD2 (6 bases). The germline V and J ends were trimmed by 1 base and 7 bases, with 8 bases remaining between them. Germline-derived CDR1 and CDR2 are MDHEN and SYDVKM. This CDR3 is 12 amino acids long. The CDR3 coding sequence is TGTGCCAGCAGTTTATTTGGGAGGGAGCAGTACTTC. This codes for CASSLFGREQYF.